A single sample is the source of the 23 T cell receptor beta chains below, sequenced in a study of blood T cells in healthy people across ages. The second PCR ran roughly 7 to 12 cycles with a sample-barcoded 5' primer and J-beta primers. MiXCR was run by TCRdb on the 5' RACE reads, yielding one entry per CDR3 protein. The sample holds some 1.8 million distinct CDR3 sequences, about 39% seen once. The sample was blood. Receptors originate from a human donor in good health.

The chain recombines TRBV7-2 with TRBJ2-3, with D perhaps TRBD2 (5 bases). The V end lost 0 bases, the J end lost 4 bases, and 14 bases lay between the germline ends. The CDR3 is made up of 16 amino acids. Germline V gene sequence: CDR1 SGHTA, CDR2 FQGNSA. Here the CDR3 reads CASSLAPRIGADTQYF. The CDR3 region has the DNA TGTGCCAGCAGCTTAGCGCCGCGGATCGGGGCAGATACGCAGTATTTT.

The gene calls are TRBV12-3 or TRBV12-4 and TRBJ1-2, with D tentatively TRBD1 (5 bases). Trimming stripped 5 bases from V and 4 bases from J, with 11 bases between. The CDR3 has 13 residues. The CDR3 bases are TGTGCCAGCAGTATTACAGGTTCCTATGGCTACACCTTC. Amino acid sequence: CASSITGSYGYTF.

The rearrangement joins TRBV27 to TRBJ2-4; D tentatively reads TRBD1 or TRBD2 (6 bases each). This CDR3 comprises 18 residues. The germline V and J ends were trimmed by 5 bases and 6 bases, with 26 bases remaining between them. The V gene's germline CDR1 is MNHEY and CDR2 SMNVEV (reference sequence). CDR3 DNA: TGTGCCAGCAGTCTTATGGCCCCGGGGGCGGGAACCAGAAACATTCAGTACTTC. It yields the protein CASSLMAPGAGTRNIQYF.

The J gene is TRBJ1-1, the V gene TRBV6-6; TRBD1 is a possible D gene (6 bases). CDR1 is MNHNY, CDR2 SVGAGI, per germline (reference sequence). The CDR3 is 13 residues long. Trimming stripped 3 bases from V and 11 bases from J, with 16 bases between. The CDR3 DNA reads TGTGCCAGCAGTTATATGGGGGCTTCGGAGGCTTTCTTT. This translates into CASSYMGASEAFF.

This clonotype has just a few counts. The chain recombines TRBV7-2 with TRBJ2-3; 8 nucleotides line up with TRBD1. The CDR3 contains 15 residues. CDR1 SGHTA and CDR2 FQGNSA come from the germline V gene. The trim removed 5 bases at V and 3 bases at J, leaving 7 bases unmatched. The DNA for the CDR3 is TGTGCCAGCAGCCCCCGACAGGGGAGGACAGATACGCAGTATTTT. It encodes CASSPRQGRTDTQYF.

For this clonotype: At one end the junction does not follow the germline gene, possibly because of a read error. The rearrangement uses TRBV4-3 and TRBJ2-1, with 11 bases matching TRBD1. This CDR3 spans 16 amino acids. Germline-derived CDR1 and CDR2 are LGHNA and YSLEER. CDR3 residues: CTSCQAPGQGGNEQFF. The CDR3 DNA is TGCACCAGCTGCCAAGCTCCGGGACAGGGGGGGAATGAGCAGTTCTTC.

This clonotype has a handful of counts. The chain recombines TRBV7-2 with TRBJ2-1; TRBD2 is a possible D gene (7 bases). The CDR3 loop spans 16 amino acids. V was cut by 1 base and J by 8 bases, with 18 bases left in between. From germline, CDR1 is SGHTA and CDR2 FQGNSA. CDR3 sequence: CASSLVGRGGEDEQFF. In DNA form, the CDR3 reads TGTGCCAGCAGCTTAGTCGGCAGGGGAGGGGAGGATGAGCAGTTCTTC.

The chain recombines TRBV7-9 with TRBJ1-1, with a weak D call TRBD1 (6 bases). CDR3 length equals 13 residues. V was cut by 0 bases and J by 10 bases, with 12 bases left in between. Germline CDR1 reads SEHNR; CDR2 reads FQNEAQ (reference sequence). CDR3 sequence (DNA): TGTGCCAGCAGCTTAGCCCTATACAGGGTAGCTTTCTTT. This encodes CASSLALYRVAFF.

The chain has TRBV11-2 and TRBJ2-5, with a possible D match to TRBD1 (5 bases). Germline V gene sequence: CDR1 SGHAT, CDR2 FQNNGV. The ends were cut back, 3 bases at V and 13 bases at J, with 15 bases in the middle. The length of the CDR3 is 12 residues. The CDR3 sequence is CASSLAAQGTYF. The DNA for the CDR3 is TGTGCCAGCAGCTTGGCCGCCCAGGGTACGTACTTC. Drawing the rest from reference TRBV11-2 and TRBJ2-5, the complete variable domain is EAGVAQSPRYKIIEKRQSVAFWCNPISGHATLYWYQQILGQGPKLLIQFQNNGVVDDSQLPKDRFSAERLKGVDSTLKIQPAKLEDSAVYLCASSLAAQGTYFGPGTRLLVL.

A note on this clonotype: At one boundary the junction diverges from the germline segment, which might be a read error. The V gene is TRBV5-1, the J gene TRBJ1-5; tentative D call: TRBD1 (6 bases). The CDR3 totals 14 residues. Germline assignment: CDR1 SGHRS and CDR2 YFSETQ. CDR3 sequence reads: CASSLDSRNQPQHF. The DNA for the CDR3 is TGTGCCAGCAGCTTGGACAGCCGTAATCAGCCCCAGCATTTT.

This clonotype was seen many times. The chain is built from TRBV5-4 and TRBJ2-1, with a tentative D call TRBD2 (5 bases). Germline V gene data show CDR1 as SGHNT and CDR2 as YYREEE (reference sequence). V lost 3 bases and J 4 bases, leaving 8 bases between the germline ends. This CDR3 has 13 amino acids. The CDR3 loop reads CASSSDYYNEQFF. Written as DNA, the CDR3 is TGTGCCAGCAGCTCCGACTATTACAATGAGCAGTTCTTC.

The J gene is TRBJ2-1, the V gene TRBV15; 10 nucleotides agree with TRBD2. The CDR3 runs 16 residues. Germline CDR1 reads LNHNV; CDR2 reads YYDKDF (reference sequence). Trimming took 0 bases from V and 8 from J; bases not matched to a gene: 7. The CDR3 DNA follows: TGTGCCACCAGCAGAGATCGGAGCGGGGGGGCCGATGAGCAGTTCTTC. This encodes CATSRDRSGGADEQFF.

The CDR3 reads CSARDGVLQETQYF. CDR3 DNA sequence: TGCAGTGCTAGAGATGGGGTCCTCCAAGAGACCCAGTACTTC. V usage is TRBV20-1 and J usage is TRBJ2-5; D call uncertain. Germline CDR1 is DFQATT and CDR2 is SNEGSKA (reference sequence). The CDR3 extends over 14 amino acids. Trimming removed 0 bases at V and 1 base at J, with 9 bases between.

V gene TRBV24-1 combines with J gene TRBJ2-1; no definite D call. The length of the CDR3 is 13 residues. V was pared by 5 bases and J by 4 bases, with 8 bases between. From germline, CDR1 is KGHDR and CDR2 SFDVKD. CDR3 region: CATSGDGYNEQFF. The CDR3 DNA reads as TGTGCCACCAGTGGTGATGGGTACAATGAGCAGTTCTTC.

In this sample, this clonotype turned up a few times. The chain carries TRBV5-1 and TRBJ1-1; D gene uncertain. The V gene's germline CDR1 is SGHRS and CDR2 YFSETQ. The CDR3 extends over 15 amino acids. V lost 5 bases, J lost 3 bases, and 17 bases lay in between. The CDR3 loop reads CASSRWTARDTEAFF. CDR3 coding DNA: TGCGCCAGCAGTCGCTGGACGGCAAGGGACACTGAAGCTTTCTTT.

This chain uses TRBV4-2 with TRBJ2-3, with D possibly TRBD1 on 6 matching bases. V dropped 0 bases and J dropped 4 bases, with 14 bases sitting between them. The CDR3 is 16 amino acids. Germline V CDR1 and CDR2: LGHNA, YNFKEQ. CDR3 region: CASSQEGQGISDTQYF. The CDR3, as DNA: TGTGCCAGCAGCCAAGAAGGCCAGGGGATTTCAGATACGCAGTATTTT.

This clonotype was seen a handful of times. A read error may explain this, as a much larger clone is one base away. The chain uses TRBV28 and TRBJ2-4, with 8 bases aligning to TRBD1. The germline gives CDR1 MDHEN, CDR2 SYDVKM. V gave up 3 bases and J gave up 13 bases; unmatched junction bases: 8. The CDR3 has 13 residues. Here the CDR3 DNA reads TGTGCCAGCAGTTTGGTACAGGGGGTTGAGCAGTACTTC. It codes for CASSLVQGVEQYF.

This clonotype has a handful of counts. The chain has TRBV5-6 and TRBJ2-3; weak D call: TRBD1 (6 bases). This CDR3 comprises 14 residues. Trimming left V 2 bases short and J 6 bases short, with 13 bases between. The germline gives CDR1 SGHDT, CDR2 YYEEEE. CDR3 in DNA: TGTGCCAGCAGCTTATTGACAGGCCAGGATACGCAGTATTTT. Its translation is CASSLLTGQDTQYF.

The J gene is TRBJ2-3, the V gene TRBV3-1, with 7 bases that match TRBD1. The junction had 7 bases not matched to a gene; V was cut back by 9 bases and J by 4 bases. This CDR3 has 13 amino acids. The V gene's germline CDR1 is LGHDT and CDR2 YNNKEL (reference sequence). This CDR3 is CASCLQGSDTQYF. CDR3 nucleotide sequence: TGTGCCAGTTGTCTACAGGGGTCAGATACGCAGTATTTT.

The sample holds a few counts of this clonotype. The rearrangement uses TRBV5-1 and TRBJ2-3, with no clear D. V dropped 0 bases and J dropped 5 bases, with 13 bases sitting between them. CDR3 length equals 15 residues. Germline CDR1 is SGHRS and CDR2 is YFSETQ. The CDR3 DNA follows: TGCGCCAGCAGCTTGGAGCCTGCCCCACAAGATACGCAGTATTTT. Translating it yields CASSLEPAPQDTQYF. The full variable domain, completed using reference TRBV5-1 and TRBJ2-3, is KAGVTQTPRYLIKTRGQQVTLSCSPISGHRSVSWYQQTPGQGLQFLFEYFSETQRNKGNFPGRFSGRQFSNSRSEMNVSTLELGDSALYLCASSLEPAPQDTQYFGPGTRLTVL.

This clonotype was recorded a few times. This sequence joins TRBV6-6 and TRBJ1-5, with a possible D match to TRBD1 (6 bases). The CDR3 has 17 amino acids. The ends were cut back, 4 bases at V and 7 bases at J, with 23 bases in the middle. From germline, CDR1 is MNHNY and CDR2 SVGAGI (reference sequence). In nucleotides, the CDR3 is TGTGCCAGCAGTTCCTTATTCGATACAGGGACGGACCAGCCCCAGCATTTT. Encoded protein: CASSSLFDTGTDQPQHF.

This clonotype was seen a few times. The chain uses TRBV7-9 and TRBJ1-1; 10 bases fit TRBD1. The trim removed 8 bases at V and 5 bases at J, leaving 5 bases unmatched. The CDR3 extends over 13 amino acids. The germline CDR1 and CDR2 sequences are SEHNR and FQNEAQ (reference sequence). CDR3 amino acids: CASGQGERTEAFF. Here the CDR3 DNA reads TGTGCCAGCGGACAGGGGGAAAGGACTGAAGCTTTCTTT.

This clonotype has more than one count but fewer than ten. The genes are TRBV7-6 and TRBJ2-7, with D possibly being TRBD2 (5 bases). The CDR3 consists of 15 residues. V was shortened by 5 bases and J by 0 bases, with 14 bases between the two germline ends. CDR1 is SGHVS and CDR2 is FNYEAQ in the germline V gene. The CDR3 DNA reads as TGTGCCAGCAGCCCTCTGCGGGCGAACTCCTACGAGCAGTACTTC. It is translated as CASSPLRANSYEQYF.